Presented here are 16 T cell receptor beta chains from one specimen sequenced in a study of beta chain features in type 1 diabetes. The authors reverse transcribed all of the isolated RNA, so sequencing captured expressed TCRB transcripts. Method: immunoSEQ multiplex PCR; TCRdb's copy keeps in-frame clones and lacks some. The table records roughly 450,000 clones, approximately 15% of them present only once. Sequenced sample: naive CD4+ T cells from blood. The receptors were sampled from a man aged 30-40 years in good health.

The chain employs TRBV15 and TRBJ1-2; 8 bases match TRBD1. Per the germline V gene, CDR1 is LNHNV and CDR2 is YYDKDF (reference sequence). CDR3 length: 15 residues. V trimming: 2 bases; J trimming: 4 bases; junction bases outside the gene matches: 6. In DNA, the CDR3 is TGTGCCACCAGCAGATCACGAGACAGGGGCTATGGCTACACCTTC. Amino acid sequence: CATSRSRDRGYGYTF.

This clone showed up many times. This chain joins TRBV30 and TRBJ2-5; a possible D gene is TRBD2 (5 bases). Per germline, CDR1 GTSNPN and CDR2 SVGIG (reference sequence). Deletions cut 0 bases from V and 4 bases from J, with 9 bases between. The CDR3 sequence is 13 residues long. The CDR3 DNA follows: TGTGCCTGGAGTGTCGGAGGAGGAGAGACCCAGTACTTC. Its protein is CAWSVGGGETQYF.

In its sample, this clone was seen a few times. In the same sample, other DNA sequences code for this CDR3. CDR3 bases: TGCGCCAGCAGCTTGGAAGGTGGGGCCAACGTCCTGACTTTC. This sequence encodes CASSLEGGANVLTF. The chain recombines TRBV5-1 with TRBJ2-6; D is undetermined. Per germline, CDR1 SGHRS and CDR2 YFSETQ. The CDR3 spans 14 residues. Trimming took 0 bases from V and 3 from J, leaving 4 bases between them.

This clone was counted a few times. This rearrangement joins TRBV11-3 to TRBJ2-5; 12 bases line up with TRBD2. Germline V gives CDR1 SGHNT, CDR2 YENEEA. The CDR3 loop spans 15 amino acids. The J segment lost 5 bases and the V segment lost 3 bases, leaving 4 bases of the junction unmatched. The CDR3 bases are TGTGCCAGCAGCTTGGGACTAGCGGGTGATGAGACCCAGTACTTC. The encoded protein is CASSLGLAGDETQYF.

This clone has only a few counts. V gene TRBV6-5 combines with J gene TRBJ2-7, with D perhaps matching TRBD1 or TRBD2 (5 bases each). With 5 bases removed from V and 7 bases from J, the gap between germline ends came to 15 bases. There are 13 residues in the CDR3. Germline loops: CDR1 MNHEY, CDR2 SVGAGI. CDR3 in DNA: TGTGCCAGCAGTCGTACCGGGACGCAAGAGCAGTACGTC. Amino acid sequence: CASSRTGTQEQYV.

This clone came up a few times. The V call is TRBV7-2, the J call TRBJ2-1; perhaps D is TRBD1 or TRBD2 (5 bases each). This CDR3 has 13 amino acids. Germline loops: CDR1 SGHTA, CDR2 FQGNSA. Deletions cut 0 bases from V and 6 bases from J, with 6 bases between. The CDR3 loop is CASSLAGTNEQFF. For the CDR3, the DNA is TGTGCCAGCAGCTTAGCCGGGACCAATGAGCAGTTCTTC.

This clone has a handful of counts. Given the absence of the conserved phenylalanine or tryptophan at the CDR3 end, a read error is likely. The DNA is omitted, as the CDR3 cannot be located on it reliably, and the CDR3 follows TCRdb's listing. V gene TRBV20-1 combines with J gene TRBJ2-7; the table's D call TRBD2 went unverified against the DNA. The CDR3 has 10 residues if both end residues are counted. Germline values: CDR1 DFQATT, CDR2 SNEGSKA (reference sequence). CDR3 sequence: CRTRAGGPVA.

This clone came up a few times. This chain joins TRBV7-2 and TRBJ1-5; D call uncertain. This CDR3 spans 13 amino acids. Germline V gene lookup returns CDR1 SGHTA and CDR2 FQGNSA. The V end lost 0 bases, the J end lost 10 bases, and 10 bases lay between the germline ends. CDR3 in amino acids: CASSLARIQPQHF. CDR3 in DNA: TGTGCCAGCAGCTTAGCCAGGATCCAACCCCAGCATTTT.

This clone was recorded a few times. The chain is built from TRBV7-8 and TRBJ2-7; 11 nucleotides match TRBD2. The ends lost 5 bases at V and 5 bases at J; junction bases unmatched: 5. Germline V lookup: CDR1 SGHVS, CDR2 FQNEAQ. The CDR3 is 14 amino acids. CDR3 nucleotide sequence: TGTGCCAGCAGCCTTAGCGGGAGGGCCAACGAGCAGTACGTC. It specifies CASSLSGRANEQYV.

The chain links TRBV2 to TRBJ2-7; 10 positions agree with TRBD2. Germline V gene sequence: CDR1 SNHLY, CDR2 FYNNEI. The CDR3 contains 15 residues. V trimming: 6 bases; J trimming: 0 bases; junction bases outside the gene matches: 5. The CDR3 coding sequence is TGTGCCAGCAGCCCCGGGACTAGCGACTCCTACGAGCAGTACTTC. This encodes CASSPGTSDSYEQYF.

The gene calls are TRBV7-3 and TRBJ2-7; 7 bases map to TRBD2. The germline V gene encodes CDR1 SGHTA and CDR2 FQGTGA. This CDR3 is built from 15 residues. V was clipped by 5 bases and J by 3 bases; unmatched bases: 10. As DNA, the CDR3 is TGTGCCAGCAGCCGTAGCGGGCACCGCGACTACGAGCAGTACGTC. It codes for CASSRSGHRDYEQYV.

The rearrangement links TRBV2 to TRBJ2-5; no firm D call. The ends were cut back, 5 bases at V and 4 bases at J, with 14 bases in the middle. Per the germline V gene, CDR1 is SNHLY and CDR2 is FYNNEI. The CDR3 loop spans 14 amino acids. Here the CDR3 DNA reads TGTGCCAGCAGTACAAGTCAACCGATAGAGACCCAGTACTTC. Its translation is CASSTSQPIETQYF.

The gene calls are TRBV29-1 and TRBJ1-2; D might be TRBD1 (5 bases). The V end lost 6 bases, the J end lost 3 bases, and 11 bases lay between the germline ends. The germline gives CDR1 SQVTM, CDR2 ANQGSEA. The CDR3 extends over 12 amino acids. The CDR3 reads CSVGARDYGYTF. For the CDR3, the DNA is TGCAGCGTAGGAGCCAGGGACTATGGCTACACCTTC.

The chain links TRBV4-1 to TRBJ1-1, with unresolved D. Germline loops: CDR1 MGHRA, CDR2 YSYEKL. The CDR3 sequence is 15 residues long. Trimming left V 0 bases short and J 3 bases short, with 11 bases between. The CDR3 loop is CASSQELRVDTEAFF. Here the CDR3 DNA reads TGCGCCAGCAGCCAAGAATTGAGGGTTGACACTGAAGCTTTCTTT.

This clone turned up a few times. One base away lies a much larger clone, so this may be a sequencing read error. V usage is TRBV6-1 and J usage is TRBJ2-5; D gene uncertain. Germline V lookup: CDR1 MNHNS, CDR2 SASEGT. This CDR3 region has 11 residues. V was shortened by 6 bases and J by 2 bases, with 4 bases between the two germline ends. The CDR3 protein is CASSRQETQYF. The CDR3, as DNA: TGTGCCAGCAGCAGACAAGAGACCCAGTACTTC.

The CDR3 protein is CALPRRGDDSYEQYV. The CDR3 DNA is TGCGCCCTCCCAAGACGGGGCGACGACTCGTACGAGCAGTACGTC. The chain carries TRBV23-1 and TRBJ2-7; D tentatively reads TRBD1 or TRBD2 (5 bases each). TRBV23-1 is an ORF for which the function is uncertain. The CDR3 is 15 amino acids. Trimming cost V 11 bases and J 4 bases, with 24 bases left between them.